This T cell receptor beta chain was identified in a study of blood T cell repertoires in COVID-19. Study-wide context: The study drew acute and convalescent COVID-19 samples from the United States, Italy and Spain. The cDNA or gDNA used as material had been derived from T cells, B-cell-depleted T cells, or PBMCs.

The CDR3 totals 17 residues. The germline CDR1 and CDR2 sequences are SGHTA and FQGNSA. J was trimmed by 7 bases and V by 4 bases; bases with no gene match: 16. In the study's own analysis: Researchers report that nucleated cell counts were estimated from reference gene primer amplification. The table came from immunoSEQ multiplex PCR; TCRdb's copy has only in-frame clones and leaves some out. The V and J calls and the clone size are those of that table, but D and trimming were determined from the DNA. The table has around 250,000 clones, roughly 85% seen once. The chain is built from TRBV7-2 and TRBJ1-2; TRBD1 matches 9 bases. The source is a woman younger than 30 with acute or convalescent COVID-19. The sample consisted of peripheral blood. The CDR3 bases are TGTGCCAGCAGCTCACTTACGGCACAACAGGGGGCTCTTGGCTACACCTTC. This codes for CASSSLTAQQGALGYTF.